This TCR beta chain was observed in a study of CD8+CD57+ T cells in acquired aplastic anemia. The CDR3 is 12 residues long. CDR1 and CDR2 from the germline V gene are SGDLS and YYNGEE. The V end lost 0 bases, the J end lost 7 bases, and 5 bases lay between the germline ends. Many counts were recorded for this clonotype. Patients picked for sequencing had shown CD8+CD57+ cell expansion detected by flow cytometry. Researchers used genomic DNA as the template to profile TCR beta VDJ and CDR3. TCRdb analysed the reads with MiXCR anew, one entry per CDR3 protein. The data hold 200,000 to 300,000 distinct CDR3 sequences, with approximately 82% observed a single time.

The chain joins TRBV9 to TRBJ2-1; no clear D. Material for sequencing was sorted CD4+, CD8+, or CD8+CD57+ T cells (not recorded which) from PBMCs. The TCR comes from a human donor with aplastic anemia. The CDR3 region has the DNA TGTGCCAGCAGCGTAGGAAAAAATGAGCAGTTCTTC. This gives the protein CASSVGKNEQFF.